The rows below give T cell receptor beta chains drawn from one sample of a study of blood T cell repertoires in COVID-19. Sequencing used immunoSEQ multiplex PCR; TCRdb keeps in-frame clones, though not all of them. The table has about 77,000 clones, 80% seen once. The sample consisted of peripheral blood. The receptors shown here come from a woman aged 70 to 79 with acute or convalescent COVID-19. CDR3s include the opening cysteine and the closing phenylalanine or tryptophan. The order of the fields is J gene, clone size, V gene, D gene, CDR3 DNA, CDR3 protein. A D gene is named only where the DNA matches it firmly. A row's size may be missing; if present it is once, few, many or a size class.

>TRBJ2-1|-|TRBV19|-
TGTGCCAGTAGCCAACTCAAGGGGGTTTACAACGAGCAGTTCTTC
CASSQLKGVYNEQFF
>TRBJ1-2|few|TRBV7-9|-
TGTGCCAGCACTTCCAGTGATCGCTATGGCTACACCTTC
CASTSSDRYGYTF
>TRBJ1-2|-|TRBV6-5|-
TGTGCCAGCAGTTACTCGGTGACAAACTATGGCTACACCTTC
CASSYSVTNYGYTF
>TRBJ1-5|-|TRBV23-1|-
TGCGCCAGCAGTCAATCAACGGGGAATTATAGCAATCAGCCCCAGCATTTT
CASSQSTGNYSNQPQHF
>TRBJ2-7|-|TRBV3-1/TRBV3-2|TRBD2
TGTGCCAGCAGCCATGGGCGGGGGGGCCCCTACGAGCAGTACTTC
CASSHGRGGPYEQYF
>TRBJ1-2|-|TRBV5-1|-
TGCGCCAGCAGCCTAGGGGAGGGAACGAGTGGCTACACCTTC
CASSLGEGTSGYTF
>TRBJ1-2|-|TRBV7-2|-
TGTGCCAGCAGCTTACAGGTTAACTATGGCTACACCTTC
CASSLQVNYGYTF
>TRBJ2-2|-|TRBV11-2|-
TGTGCCAGCAGCTGGAAGCGGGACACCCTACGCACCGGGGAGCTGTTTTTT
CASSWKRDTLRTGELFF
>TRBJ2-5|-|TRBV24-1|TRBD2
TGTGCCACCAGTGACTATATAAGGGCGGGGGGTAAAGAGACCCAGTACTTC
CATSDYIRAGGKETQYF
>TRBJ2-7|few|TRBV12-3/TRBV12-4|-
TGTGCCAGCAGTCTGTCGGACGAGCAGTACTTC
CASSLSDEQYF
>TRBJ1-2|-|TRBV6-1|TRBD1
TGTGCCAGCAGTGAAGATCTATGGACAGGGGGCCGAGGCTACACCTTC
CASSEDLWTGGRGYTF
>TRBJ1-6|few|TRBV4-2|-
TGTGCCAGCAGCCAGGAGTGGGGACAAAAGAATTCACCCCTCCACTTT
CASSQEWGQKNSPLHF
>TRBJ1-2|-|TRBV28|TRBD1
TGTGCCAGCAGTGCCCCGGGACAGTCATTCACAAGCTATGGCTACACCTTC
CASSAPGQSFTSYGYTF
>TRBJ2-3|-|TRBV19|-
TGTGCCAGTAGTATAGAGGTCGGGCAGGGCTCTAGCGCAGATACGCAGTATTTT
CASSIEVGQGSSADTQYF
>TRBJ2-3|-|TRBV7-9|TRBD2
TGTGCCAGCAGCCCCTTAGCGGGGGCCCGCACAGATACGCAGTATTTT
CASSPLAGARTDTQYF
>TRBJ1-5|-|TRBV7-2|TRBD1
TGTGCCAGCAGCTTTCAACAGGGGTGGGAGGCCCAGCATTTT
CASSFQQGWEAQHF
>TRBJ1-1|-|TRBV7-8|TRBD1
TGTGCCAGCAGCTTAGACCCCGGGACAGGTGAAGCTTTCTTT
CASSLDPGTGEAFF
>TRBJ2-2|-|TRBV11-2|TRBD2
TGTGCCAGCAGCTTCGCGGGACTAGCGGGGGGGAGCGGGGAGCTGTTTTTT
CASSFAGLAGGSGELFF
>TRBJ1-2|-|TRBV25-1|-
TGTGCCACCGCCGCTGGCAGAAAGGGCTACACCTTC
CATAAGRKGYTF
>TRBJ1-1|-|TRBV15|-
TGTGCCACCAGCAGAGATTCGTCAGTTCGTGAAGCTTTCTTT
CATSRDSSVREAFF
>TRBJ2-1|-|TRBV9|TRBD2
TGTGCCAGCAGCGCGCTCCCCCCTAGCGGGGGATATAATGAGCAGTTCTTC
CASSALPPSGGYNEQFF
>TRBJ2-1|-|TRBV9|TRBD2
TGTGCCAGCAGCCCAGGGACTAGCGGGGGGTATGAGCAGTTCTTC
CASSPGTSGGYEQFF
>TRBJ2-3|-|TRBV6-5|-
TGTGCCAGCAGTCATGTAGATACGCAGTATTTT
CASSHVDTQYF
>TRBJ2-1|-|TRBV6-1|-
TGTGCCAGCAGTGAATCAGAATACAATGAGCAGTTCTTC
CASSESEYNEQFF
>TRBJ2-1|-|TRBV27|-
TGTGCCAGCAGTTTATATGGGGGGGCAGCAAATGAGCAGTTCTTC
CASSLYGGAANEQFF
>TRBJ1-4|-|TRBV5-1|TRBD1
TGCGCCAGCAGCTTTTTCCACAGGGGGAACGGTAATGAAAAACTGTTTTTT
CASSFFHRGNGNEKLFF
>TRBJ2-3|few|TRBV15|-
TGTGCCACCAGCAGCTACGGCACAGATACGCAGTATTTT
CATSSYGTDTQYF
>TRBJ2-2|-|TRBV5-1|TRBD1
TGCGCCAGCAGCTGGGGACAGGGCACCGGGGAGCTGTTTTTT
CASSWGQGTGELFF
>TRBJ1-5|-|TRBV12-1|-
TGTGCCAGCAGCTTGGGGGACAGTAGCAATCAGCCCCAGCATTTT
CASSLGDSSNQPQHF
>TRBJ2-6|once|TRBV7-6|TRBD1
TGTGCCAGCAGTTTGTCCCGGGACAGCTCTGGGGCCAACGTCCTGACTTTC
CASSLSRDSSGANVLTF